These 28 T cell receptor beta chains share one sample of origin, sequenced in a study of blood T cell repertoires in COVID-19. The protocol was immunoSEQ multiplex PCR, while the TCRdb copy is restricted to in-frame clones and leaves out a portion. Among 200,000 to 250,000 clones, more than 75% were seen once, and the ten largest hold about 7.7%. Source material: PBMCs or T cells enriched from blood (not recorded which). Receptor source: a woman aged 40 to 50 with acute COVID-19.

This clone has a single count. J is TRBJ1-1 and V is TRBV28; 8 bases map to TRBD1. CDR1 and CDR2 from the germline V gene are MDHEN and SYDVKM. The CDR3 runs to 14 residues. Losses at the gene ends were 6 bases for V and 2 bases for J; bases not matched to a gene: 5. The CDR3 coding sequence is TGTGCCAGCAGCCCCGGGACAGGAAACACTGAAGCTTTCTTT. It specifies CASSPGTGNTEAFF.

The rearrangement joins TRBV11-2 to TRBJ1-2, with D uncertain. Trimming removed 1 base from V and 1 base from J, with 4 bases in between. Germline loops: CDR1 SGHAT, CDR2 FQNNGV. The CDR3 runs to 13 residues. The chain's CDR3 is CASSLGLNYGYTF. The CDR3 nucleotides are TGTGCCAGCAGCTTAGGACTTAACTATGGCTACACCTTC.

The chain uses TRBV5-1 and TRBJ1-2, with a possible D match to TRBD1 (5 bases). Germline loops: CDR1 SGHRS, CDR2 YFSETQ. This CDR3 contains 14 residues. With 1 base removed from V and 2 bases from J, the gap between germline ends came to 9 bases. The CDR3 DNA reads TGCGCCAGCAGCTTGCGAGCAGGGAACTATGGCTACACCTTC. Translating it yields CASSLRAGNYGYTF.

This sequence joins TRBV7-8 and TRBJ1-6; 9 nucleotides agree with TRBD1. The CDR3 has 16 amino acids. V dropped 5 bases and J dropped 0; count of bases not matched to a gene: 2. CDR1 is SGHVS and CDR2 is FQNEAQ in the germline V gene. For the CDR3, the DNA is TGTGCCAGCAGCCGGGACAGGGTCTCCTATAATTCACCCCTCCACTTT. This gives the protein CASSRDRVSYNSPLHF.

The chain combines TRBV27 with TRBJ1-2; D gene ambiguous. The V end lost 5 bases, the J end lost 2 bases, and 9 bases lay between the germline ends. CDR3 length: 13 residues. CDR1 and CDR2 from the germline V gene are MNHEY and SMNVEV (reference sequence). CDR3 sequence (DNA): TGTGCCAGCAGTGGTGGGGAGAACTATGGCTACACCTTC. It yields the protein CASSGGENYGYTF.

The rearrangement joins TRBV25-1 to TRBJ1-6, with 7 nucleotides matching TRBD1. Germline loops: CDR1 MGHDK, CDR2 SYGVNS. CDR3 size: 16 residues. Germline trimming cut 1 base from V and 4 bases from J; bases unmatched to any gene: 4. In DNA form, the CDR3 reads TGTGCCAGCAGTGAATGGGCGGGACAGTATAATTCACCCCTCCACTTT. Its protein is CASSEWAGQYNSPLHF.

The chain recombines TRBV4-1 with TRBJ2-3; D unresolved. Germline V gene sequence: CDR1 MGHRA, CDR2 YSYEKL. The CDR3 totals 15 residues. V shed 0 bases and J shed 7 bases, with 14 bases lying between them. CDR3 DNA sequence: TGCGCCAGCAGCCAAGATTGGCAGGTCGCAAATACGCAGTATTTT. Its protein is CASSQDWQVANTQYF.

The chain carries TRBV14 and TRBJ2-1; a weak D match, TRBD1 (6 bases). Germline V gene lookup returns CDR1 SGHDN and CDR2 FVKESK. The CDR3 is made up of 15 amino acids. The ends were cut back, 4 bases at V and 4 bases at J, with 14 bases in the middle. As DNA, the CDR3 is TGTGCCAGCAGCCCGGCCCTAGGGGGTTACAATGAGCAGTTCTTC. Amino acid sequence: CASSPALGGYNEQFF.

This clone has a handful of counts. This rearrangement joins TRBV7-2 to TRBJ1-1, with TRBD1 matching 7 bases. The CDR3 runs to 14 residues. The V segment lost 2 bases and the J segment 4 bases; nucleotides outside the gene matches: 4. Germline-derived CDR1 and CDR2 are SGHTA and FQGNSA. This CDR3 is CASSLLTGPTEAFF. CDR3 DNA: TGTGCCAGCAGCTTATTGACAGGGCCCACTGAAGCTTTCTTT.

The genes are TRBV30 and TRBJ1-5; TRBD1 aligns across 7 bases. The CDR3 covers 17 residues. CDR1 GTSNPN and CDR2 SVGIG come from the germline V gene (reference sequence). V was pared by 2 bases and J by 1 base, with 11 bases of the junction left unmatched. The CDR3 DNA reads as TGTGCCTGGAGTAAGGCAGCGACGGGACAGAGCAATCAGCCCCAGCATTTT. It specifies CAWSKAATGQSNQPQHF.

CDR3 bases: TGTGCCAGTAGTATAGGGTTGACTAACGAGCAGTTCTTC. Translation gives CASSIGLTNEQFF. V and J are TRBV19 and TRBJ2-1; TRBD2 is a possible D gene (5 bases). Germline V gives CDR1 LNHDA, CDR2 SQIVND (reference sequence). CDR3 length: 13 residues. V was shortened by 1 base and J by 10 bases, with 11 bases between the two germline ends.

This sequence joins TRBV5-6 and TRBJ2-7, with a weak D call TRBD1 (7 bases). The CDR3 length is 13 residues. V was clipped by 6 bases and J by 7 bases, with 17 bases between them. Germline CDR1 SGHDT, CDR2 YYEEEE. The CDR3 DNA follows: TGTGCCAGCAAGGGGGCGGTAGCGGAAGAGCAGTACTTC. Protein sequence: CASKGAVAEEQYF.

The J gene is TRBJ2-1, the V gene TRBV5-1; 11 bases match TRBD1. Trimming took 3 bases from V and 3 from J; bases not matched to a gene: 5. This CDR3 is 16 amino acids long. Germline-derived CDR1 and CDR2 are SGHRS and YFSETQ. The CDR3 nucleotides are TGCGCCAGCAGCTCTCCTGGGACAGGGGGCTACAATGAGCAGTTCTTC. Amino acids: CASSSPGTGGYNEQFF.

V gene TRBV19 combines with J gene TRBJ2-2; D may be TRBD1 (5 bases). The CDR3 covers 14 residues. Looked up from germline, CDR1 is LNHDA and CDR2 is SQIVND (reference sequence). V was pared by 5 bases and J by 3 bases, with 10 bases between. This CDR3 reads CASSRSRDTGELFF. The CDR3 DNA sequence: TGTGCCAGTAGTCGAAGCAGGGACACCGGGGAGCTGTTTTTT. The variable domain in full, with the rest retrieved from reference TRBV19 and TRBJ2-2, is DGGITQSPKYLFRKEGQNVTLSCEQNLNHDAMYWYRQDPGQGLRLIYYSQIVNDFQKGDIAEGYSVSREKKESFPLTVTSAQKNPTAFYLCASSRSRDTGELFFGEGSRLTVL.

The V call is TRBV6-2 or TRBV6-3, the J call TRBJ1-2; 7 nucleotides line up with TRBD1. This CDR3 has 14 residues. Germline V gene lookup returns CDR1 MNHEY and CDR2 SVGEGT. V was pared by 5 bases and J by 6 bases, with 9 bases of the junction left unmatched. CDR3 DNA sequence: TGTGCCAGCAGTGACCCAGGGGGGATCGATGGCTACACCTTC. Translation gives CASSDPGGIDGYTF.

The chain combines TRBV6-5 with TRBJ1-1; D is uncertain. V shed 2 bases and J shed 3 bases, with 7 bases lying between them. CDR1 is MNHEY, CDR2 SVGAGI, per germline. CDR3 length: 13 amino acids. This CDR3 reads CASSYRGDTEAFF. DNA of the CDR3: TGTGCCAGCAGTTACCGCGGGGACACTGAAGCTTTCTTT.

The J gene is TRBJ2-3, the V gene TRBV24-1; 8 bases are a match to TRBD1. V was pared by 4 bases and J by 5 bases, with 10 bases of the junction left unmatched. This CDR3 has 16 amino acids. Germline V gives CDR1 KGHDR, CDR2 SFDVKD. This CDR3 is CATSDPGQGPEDTQYF. CDR3 bases: TGTGCCACCAGTGACCCAGGACAGGGTCCTGAAGATACGCAGTATTTT.

The V and J genes are TRBV7-9 and TRBJ1-1; the D gene is possibly TRBD1 (6 bases). V was shortened by 1 base and J by 2 bases, with 17 bases between the two germline ends. Germline lookup yields CDR1 SEHNR and CDR2 FQNEAQ (reference sequence). This CDR3 comprises 17 residues. CDR3 sequence: CASSLEGDRLLNTEAFF. The CDR3 DNA sequence: TGTGCCAGCAGCTTAGAGGGGGACCGGCTATTAAACACTGAAGCTTTCTTT. The variable domain in full, with the rest retrieved from reference TRBV7-9 and TRBJ1-1, is DTGVSQNPRHKITKRGQNVTFRCDPISEHNRLYWYRQTLGQGPEFLTYFQNEAQLEKSRLLSDRFSAERPKGSFSTLEIQRTEQGDSAMYLCASSLEGDRLLNTEAFFGQGTRLTVV.

The chain carries TRBV19 and TRBJ2-3, with 10 bases fitting TRBD1. From germline, CDR1 is LNHDA and CDR2 SQIVND (reference sequence). The CDR3 sequence is 14 residues long. Trimming took 9 bases from V and 3 from J; bases not matched to a gene: 6. The CDR3 nucleotides are TGTGCCAGCGGCCGGGACAGGGGAACAGATACGCAGTATTTT. Translated: CASGRDRGTDTQYF. The full variable domain, completed using reference TRBV19 and TRBJ2-3, is DGGITQSPKYLFRKEGQNVTLSCEQNLNHDAMYWYRQDPGQGLRLIYYSQIVNDFQKGDIAEGYSVSREKKESFPLTVTSAQKNPTAFYLCASGRDRGTDTQYFGPGTRLTVL.

The rearrangement joins TRBV7-2 to TRBJ1-5, with D possibly being TRBD1 (6 bases). V lost 1 base, J lost 7 bases, and 8 bases lay in between. The germline CDR1 and CDR2 sequences are SGHTA and FQGNSA. This CDR3 has 13 amino acids. CDR3 DNA: TGTGCCAGCAGCTTAGACAGGGTCCAGCCCCAGCATTTT. Amino acid sequence: CASSLDRVQPQHF. The variable domain in full, completed from reference TRBV7-2 and TRBJ1-5, reads GAGVSQSPSNKVTEKGKDVELRCDPISGHTALYWYRQSLGQGLEFLIYFQGNSAPDKSGLPSDRFSAERTGGSVSTLTIQRTQQEDSAVYLCASSLDRVQPQHFGDGTRLSIL.

The CDR3 bases are TGTGCCAGCAGAGAATTCGGACAGGGCTCAGGGCCCCTCCACTTT. Translation gives CASREFGQGSGPLHF. The chain is built from TRBV27 and TRBJ1-6; 8 bases match TRBD1. Germline CDR1 MNHEY, CDR2 SMNVEV (reference sequence). V gave up 6 bases and J gave up 13 bases; unmatched junction bases: 14. The CDR3 totals 15 residues.

The rearrangement links TRBV5-1 to TRBJ1-1; D gene uncertain. The CDR3 contains 14 residues. Germline V gene sequence: CDR1 SGHRS, CDR2 YFSETQ. Trimming took off 4 bases at V and 3 bases at J, with 13 bases between the two ends. CDR3 in amino acids: CASSPGARDTEAFF. In nucleotides, the CDR3 is TGCGCCAGCAGCCCTGGCGCCCGGGACACTGAAGCTTTCTTT. Looking up the rest from reference TRBV5-1 and TRBJ1-1 gives the full variable domain: KAGVTQTPRYLIKTRGQQVTLSCSPISGHRSVSWYQQTPGQGLQFLFEYFSETQRNKGNFPGRFSGRQFSNSRSEMNVSTLELGDSALYLCASSPGARDTEAFFGQGTRLTVV.

The chain is built from TRBV3-1 (or the pseudogene TRBV3-2) and TRBJ1-1; D call uncertain. Germline-derived CDR1 and CDR2 are LGHDT and YNNKEL (reference sequence). CDR3 length equals 13 residues. Trimming took off 0 bases at V and 6 bases at J, with 8 bases between the two ends. CDR3: CASSQEWGAEAFF. The CDR3 DNA is TGTGCCAGCAGCCAAGAGTGGGGAGCTGAAGCTTTCTTT.

A few counts support this clone. This CDR3 is also generated by other DNA sequences in the sample. This chain uses TRBV18 with TRBJ2-5; D not resolved. There are 14 residues in the CDR3. CDR1 and CDR2 from the germline V gene are KGHSH and LQKENI. V was cut by 3 bases and J by 1 base, with 9 bases left in between. The CDR3 loop reads CASSPRRSQETQYF. The CDR3 coding sequence is TGTGCCAGCTCACCCAGACGGAGCCAAGAGACCCAGTACTTC.

The chain uses TRBV28 and TRBJ2-7, with D maybe TRBD1 (6 bases). The CDR3 is 18 amino acids. Looked up from germline, CDR1 is MDHEN and CDR2 is SYDVKM. The germline V and J ends were trimmed by 5 bases and 0 bases, with 23 bases remaining between them. Here the CDR3 reads CASSLPKAGQGRSYEQYF. CDR3 nucleotide sequence: TGTGCCAGCAGTCTCCCCAAAGCCGGGCAGGGGCGCTCCTACGAGCAGTACTTC.

The genes are TRBV3-1 (or the pseudogene TRBV3-2) and TRBJ1-5; a weak D match, TRBD1 (6 bases). V gave up 1 base and J gave up 2 bases, with 6 bases separating them. The CDR3 loop spans 14 amino acids. Germline lookup yields CDR1 LGHDT and CDR2 YNNKEL (reference sequence). The CDR3 nucleotides read TGTGCCAGCAGCCAAGGGACAGGCAATCAGCCCCAGCATTTT. Its protein product is CASSQGTGNQPQHF.

In its sample, this clone was seen once. The chain uses TRBV6-5 and TRBJ1-3; D ambiguous. Germline lookup yields CDR1 MNHEY and CDR2 SVGAGI. V gave up 6 bases and J gave up 4 bases, with 16 bases separating them. The CDR3 consists of 15 residues. CDR3 protein: CASSRHETSGNTIYF. DNA of the CDR3: TGTGCCAGCAGCCGACATGAAACTTCGGGAAACACCATATATTTT.

This sequence joins TRBV11-2 and TRBJ1-1; tentative D call: TRBD1 (6 bases). CDR1 SGHAT and CDR2 FQNNGV come from the germline V gene. V lost 5 bases to trimming and J lost 1 base, with 11 bases between them. This CDR3 is 14 amino acids long. The CDR3 loop is CASSGTITNTEAFF. The CDR3 DNA follows: TGTGCCAGCAGCGGGACAATCACGAACACTGAAGCTTTCTTT. The full variable domain, completed using reference TRBV11-2 and TRBJ1-1, is EAGVAQSPRYKIIEKRQSVAFWCNPISGHATLYWYQQILGQGPKLLIQFQNNGVVDDSQLPKDRFSAERLKGVDSTLKIQPAKLEDSAVYLCASSGTITNTEAFFGQGTRLTVV.